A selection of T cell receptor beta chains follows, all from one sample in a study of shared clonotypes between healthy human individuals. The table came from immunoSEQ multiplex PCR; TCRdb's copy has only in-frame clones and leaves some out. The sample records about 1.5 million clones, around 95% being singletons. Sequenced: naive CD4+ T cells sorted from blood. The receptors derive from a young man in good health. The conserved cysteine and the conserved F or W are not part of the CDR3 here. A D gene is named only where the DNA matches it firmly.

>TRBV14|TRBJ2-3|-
ASSQGQGSGSHATDTQY
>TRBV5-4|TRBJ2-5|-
ASSLGDTGQETQY
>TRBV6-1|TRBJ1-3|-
ASSEVVIRYGNTIY
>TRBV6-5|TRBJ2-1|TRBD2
ASSRTSETYNEQF
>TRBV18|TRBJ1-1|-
ASSPLREDTEAF
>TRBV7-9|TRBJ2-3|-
ASSLDGADTQY
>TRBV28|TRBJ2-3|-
ASSSDTQY
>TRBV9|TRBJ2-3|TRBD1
ASSVAQTGASTQY
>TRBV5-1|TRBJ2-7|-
ASSLRAGVPYEQY
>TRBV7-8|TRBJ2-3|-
ASSSGILTDTQY
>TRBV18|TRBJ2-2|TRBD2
ASSPLTSGKNTGELF
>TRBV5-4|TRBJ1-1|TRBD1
ASSRTGRNTEAF